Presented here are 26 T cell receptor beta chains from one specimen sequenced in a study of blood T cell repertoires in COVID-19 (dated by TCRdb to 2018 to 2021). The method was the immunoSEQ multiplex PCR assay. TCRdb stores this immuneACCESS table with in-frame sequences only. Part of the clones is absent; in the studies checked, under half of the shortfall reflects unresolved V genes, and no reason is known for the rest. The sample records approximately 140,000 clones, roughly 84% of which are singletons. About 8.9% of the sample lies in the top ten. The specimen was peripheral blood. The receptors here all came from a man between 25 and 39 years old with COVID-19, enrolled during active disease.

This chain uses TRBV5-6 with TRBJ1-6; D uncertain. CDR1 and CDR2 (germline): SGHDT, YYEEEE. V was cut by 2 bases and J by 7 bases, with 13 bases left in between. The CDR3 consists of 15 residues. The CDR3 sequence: CASSFSPIPNSPLHF. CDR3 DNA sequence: TGTGCCAGCAGCTTTAGTCCTATACCCAATTCACCCCTCCACTTT.

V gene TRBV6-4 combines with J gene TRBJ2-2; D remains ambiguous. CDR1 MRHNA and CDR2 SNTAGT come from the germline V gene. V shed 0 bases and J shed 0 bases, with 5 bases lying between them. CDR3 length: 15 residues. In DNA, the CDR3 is TGTGCCAGCAGTGACTCAGAGTCGAACACCGGGGAGCTGTTTTTT. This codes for CASSDSESNTGELFF.

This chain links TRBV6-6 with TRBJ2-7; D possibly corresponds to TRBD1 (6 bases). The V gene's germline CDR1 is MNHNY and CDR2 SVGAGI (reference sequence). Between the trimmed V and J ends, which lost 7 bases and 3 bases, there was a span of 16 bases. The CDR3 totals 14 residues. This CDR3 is CASTIRGDNYEQYF. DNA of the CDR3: TGTGCCAGCACCATCAGGGGAGACAACTACGAGCAGTACTTC.

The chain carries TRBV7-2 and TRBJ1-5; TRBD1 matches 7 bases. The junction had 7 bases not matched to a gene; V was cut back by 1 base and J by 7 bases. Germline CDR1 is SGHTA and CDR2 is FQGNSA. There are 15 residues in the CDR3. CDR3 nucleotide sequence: TGTGCCAGCAGCTTAGTTACAGGGGCCATACAGCCCCAGCATTTT. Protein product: CASSLVTGAIQPQHF. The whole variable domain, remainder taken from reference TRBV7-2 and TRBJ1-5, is GAGVSQSPSNKVTEKGKDVELRCDPISGHTALYWYRQSLGQGLEFLIYFQGNSAPDKSGLPSDRFSAERTGGSVSTLTIQRTQQEDSAVYLCASSLVTGAIQPQHFGDGTRLSIL.

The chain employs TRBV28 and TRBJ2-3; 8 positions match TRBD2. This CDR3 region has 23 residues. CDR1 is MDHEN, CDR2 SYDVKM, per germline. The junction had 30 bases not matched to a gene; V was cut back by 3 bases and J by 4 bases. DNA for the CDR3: TGTGCCAGCAGTTTTCCCCCTAGTCCAGGACTAGTCGCTCAGCGGGAGAGGTCAGATACGCAGTATTTT. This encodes CASSFPPSPGLVAQRERSDTQYF.

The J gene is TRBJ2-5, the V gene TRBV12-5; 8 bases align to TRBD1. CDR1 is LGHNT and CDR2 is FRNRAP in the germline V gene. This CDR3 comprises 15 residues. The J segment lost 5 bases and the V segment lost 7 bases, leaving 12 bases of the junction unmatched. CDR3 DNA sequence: TGTGCTAGTGCCCCTTCCAGGGGGCAGGAGGAGACCCAGTACTTC. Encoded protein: CASAPSRGQEETQYF.

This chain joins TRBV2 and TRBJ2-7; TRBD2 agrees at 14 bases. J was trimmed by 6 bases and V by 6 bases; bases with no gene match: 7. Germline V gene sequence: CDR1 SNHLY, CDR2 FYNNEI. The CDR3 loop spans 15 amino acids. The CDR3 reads CASRGTSGRRGEQYF. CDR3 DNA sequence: TGTGCCAGCAGGGGGACTAGCGGGAGAAGGGGCGAGCAGTACTTC.

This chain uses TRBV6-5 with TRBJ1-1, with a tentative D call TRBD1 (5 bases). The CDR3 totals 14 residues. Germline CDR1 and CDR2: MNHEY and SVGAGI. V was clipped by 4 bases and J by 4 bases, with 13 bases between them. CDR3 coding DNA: TGTGCCAGCAGTTTAAGGGGTACCGGCACTGAAGCTTTCTTT. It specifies CASSLRGTGTEAFF.

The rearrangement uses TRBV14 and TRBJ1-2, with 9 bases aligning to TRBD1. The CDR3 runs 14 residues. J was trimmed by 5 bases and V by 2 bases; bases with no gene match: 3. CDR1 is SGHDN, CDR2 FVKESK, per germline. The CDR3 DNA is TGTGCCAGCAGCCAAAACAGGGGGCGGTATGGCTACACCTTC. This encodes CASSQNRGRYGYTF.

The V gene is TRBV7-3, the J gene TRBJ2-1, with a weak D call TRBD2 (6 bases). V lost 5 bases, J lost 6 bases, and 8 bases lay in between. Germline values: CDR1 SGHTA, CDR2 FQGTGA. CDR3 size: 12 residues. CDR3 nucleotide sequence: TGTGCCAGCAGCCTGGGACTCAATGAGCAGTTCTTC. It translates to CASSLGLNEQFF.

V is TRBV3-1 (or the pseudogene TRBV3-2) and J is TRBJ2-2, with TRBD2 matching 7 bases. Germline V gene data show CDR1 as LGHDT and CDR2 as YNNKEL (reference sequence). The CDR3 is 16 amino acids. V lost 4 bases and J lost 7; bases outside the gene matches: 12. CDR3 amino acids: CASSRRAAGENGELFF. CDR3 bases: TGTGCCAGCAGCCGCCGGGCGGCGGGAGAAAACGGGGAGCTGTTTTTT.

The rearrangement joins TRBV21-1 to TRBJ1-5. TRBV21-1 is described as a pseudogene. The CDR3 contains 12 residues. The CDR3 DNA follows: TGTGCCAGCAGCAACGGCAATCAGCCCCAGCATTTT. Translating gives CASSNGNQPQHF.

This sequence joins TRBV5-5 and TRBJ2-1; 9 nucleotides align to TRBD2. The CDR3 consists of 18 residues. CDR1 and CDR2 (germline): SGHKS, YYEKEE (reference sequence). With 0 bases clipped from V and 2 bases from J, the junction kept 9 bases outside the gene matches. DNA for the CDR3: TGTGCCAGCAGCTTGGGCCCGGGACTAGCTAACGCCTACAATGAGCAGTTCTTC. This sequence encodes CASSLGPGLANAYNEQFF.

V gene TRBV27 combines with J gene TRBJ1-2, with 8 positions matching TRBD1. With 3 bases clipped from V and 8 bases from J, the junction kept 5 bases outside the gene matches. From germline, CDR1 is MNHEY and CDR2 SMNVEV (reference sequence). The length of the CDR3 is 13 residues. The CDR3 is CASSFQGQAGYTF. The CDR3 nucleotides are TGTGCCAGCAGTTTCCAGGGACAGGCCGGCTACACCTTC.

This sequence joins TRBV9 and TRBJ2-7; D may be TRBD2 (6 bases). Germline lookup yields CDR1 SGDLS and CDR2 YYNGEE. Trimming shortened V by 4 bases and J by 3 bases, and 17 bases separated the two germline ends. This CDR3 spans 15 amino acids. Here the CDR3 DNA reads TGTGCCAGCAGCTCTGTCGGCGCGGGGCACTACGAGCAGTACTTC. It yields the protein CASSSVGAGHYEQYF.

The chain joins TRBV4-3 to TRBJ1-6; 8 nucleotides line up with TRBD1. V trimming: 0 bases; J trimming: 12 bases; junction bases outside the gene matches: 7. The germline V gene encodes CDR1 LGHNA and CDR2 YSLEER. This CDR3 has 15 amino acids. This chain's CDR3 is CASSQDRGDRGPLHF. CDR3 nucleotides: TGCGCCAGCAGCCAAGATAGGGGAGACAGGGGACCCCTCCACTTT.

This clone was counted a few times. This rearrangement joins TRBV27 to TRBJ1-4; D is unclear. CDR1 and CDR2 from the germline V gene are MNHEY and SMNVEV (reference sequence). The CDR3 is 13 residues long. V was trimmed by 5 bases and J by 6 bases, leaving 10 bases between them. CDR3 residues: CASSPGRYEKLFF. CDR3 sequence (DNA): TGTGCCAGCAGTCCGGGAAGGTATGAAAAACTGTTTTTT.

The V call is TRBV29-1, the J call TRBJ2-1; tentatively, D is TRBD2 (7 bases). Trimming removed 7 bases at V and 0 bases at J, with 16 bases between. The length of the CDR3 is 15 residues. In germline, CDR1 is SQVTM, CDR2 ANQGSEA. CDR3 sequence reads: CSGEGGLSSYNEQFF. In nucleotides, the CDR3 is TGCAGCGGGGAGGGGGGCTTGAGCTCCTACAATGAGCAGTTCTTC.

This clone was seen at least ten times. CDR3: CASSLVGRTGANVLTF. Here the CDR3 DNA reads TGTGCCAGCAGCTTAGTAGGGAGAACTGGGGCCAACGTCCTGACTTTC. The rearrangement joins TRBV7-2 to TRBJ2-6, with TRBD2 as a possible D gene (5 bases). Germline loops: CDR1 SGHTA, CDR2 FQGNSA. CDR3 size: 16 residues. Trimming took off 1 base at V and 2 bases at J, with 9 bases between the two ends.

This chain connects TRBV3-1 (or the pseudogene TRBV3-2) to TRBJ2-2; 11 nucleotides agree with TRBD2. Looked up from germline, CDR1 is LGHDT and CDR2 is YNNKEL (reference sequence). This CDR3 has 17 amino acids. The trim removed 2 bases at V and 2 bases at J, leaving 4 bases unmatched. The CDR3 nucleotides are TGTGCCAGCAGCCAACTTGGACTAGCGGGCAACACCGGGGAGCTGTTTTTT. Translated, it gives CASSQLGLAGNTGELFF.

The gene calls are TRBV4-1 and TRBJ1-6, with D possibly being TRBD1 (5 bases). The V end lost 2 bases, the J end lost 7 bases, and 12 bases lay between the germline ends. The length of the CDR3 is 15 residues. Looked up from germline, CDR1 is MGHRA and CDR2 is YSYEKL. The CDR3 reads CASSQPDIPNSPLHF. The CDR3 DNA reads TGCGCCAGCAGCCAACCGGACATCCCGAATTCACCCCTCCACTTT.

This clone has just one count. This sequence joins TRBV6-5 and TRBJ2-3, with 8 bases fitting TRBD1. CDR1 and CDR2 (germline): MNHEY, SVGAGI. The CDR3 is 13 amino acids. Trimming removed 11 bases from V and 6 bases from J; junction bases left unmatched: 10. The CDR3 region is CAGTARQGDTQYF. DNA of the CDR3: TGTGCCGGCACTGCGAGACAGGGGGATACGCAGTATTTT.

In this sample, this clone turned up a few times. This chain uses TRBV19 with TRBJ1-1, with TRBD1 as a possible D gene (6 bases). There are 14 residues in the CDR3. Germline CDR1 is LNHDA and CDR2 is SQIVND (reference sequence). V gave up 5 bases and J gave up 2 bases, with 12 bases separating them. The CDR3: CASSQGTRNTEAFF. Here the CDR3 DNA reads TGTGCCAGTAGTCAAGGGACACGTAACACTGAAGCTTTCTTT.

The CDR3 here is CASSPEGAWNSPLHF. The CDR3 bases are TGTGCCAGTAGTCCAGAGGGGGCATGGAATTCACCCCTCCACTTT. The V and J genes are TRBV19 and TRBJ1-6, with 7 bases aligning to TRBD1. Germline V lookup: CDR1 LNHDA, CDR2 SQIVND (reference sequence). V dropped 5 bases and J dropped 7; count of bases not matched to a gene: 8. This CDR3 is built from 15 residues.

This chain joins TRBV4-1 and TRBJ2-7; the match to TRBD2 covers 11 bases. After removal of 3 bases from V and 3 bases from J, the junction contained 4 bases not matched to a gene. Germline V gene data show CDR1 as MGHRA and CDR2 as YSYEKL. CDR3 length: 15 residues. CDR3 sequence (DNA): TGCGCCAGCAGCCAGGGGACTAGCGGACTCTACGAGCAGTACTTC. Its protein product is CASSQGTSGLYEQYF.

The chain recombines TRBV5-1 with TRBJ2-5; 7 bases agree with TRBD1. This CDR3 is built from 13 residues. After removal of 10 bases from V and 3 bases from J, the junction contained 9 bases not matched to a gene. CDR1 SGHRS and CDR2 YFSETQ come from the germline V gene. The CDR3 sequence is CASTPGTEETQYF. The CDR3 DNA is TGCGCCTCTACTCCCGGGACAGAAGAGACCCAGTACTTC.